This T cell receptor (beta chain) stems from a study of blood T cell repertoires in COVID-19 (dated by TCRdb to about 2020). As for the study more broadly: The collaborator samples originated in the United States, Italy and Spain and spanned the acute and convalescent phases of COVID-19. The material from the prospective study consisted of cDNA or gDNA derived from T cells, B-cell-depleted T cells, or PBMCs. The dataset comprised deeply sampled blood TCRbeta repertoires from subjects exposed to, actively infected with, or recovered from COVID-19. The repertoires were released in a freely available public database meant as a resource for research on the immune response to SARS-CoV-2. Samples were obtained from the ongoing ImmuneRACE study (first 160 participants) and from roughly 1,300 subjects provided by 6 global collaborators. A de-identified subject ID, COVID-19 status, age in years and sex were almost always included in the sample metadata. Where HLA class I and class II types were available, the types were taken from metadata supplied by the sample provider, not from assay-based typing. The full study reports these points: The quantity of clinical and demographic metadata differed by source and by participant and was supplied without curation.

For this clone: The antigen it binds to is not known. The input lacks base qualities; no much larger clone sits a single base away.

TCRbeta CDR3 regions were amplified from genomic DNA using the immunoSEQ Assay, a bias-controlled multiplex PCR. The paper's data handling went like this. Nucleated cell counts per sample were estimated from amplification of reference gene primers within the assay. To quantify the absolute abundance of each unique TCRbeta CDR3 rearrangement, sequence reads were collapsed and filtered. Productive Simpson clonality was computed per sample as the square root of Simpson's diversity index over productive rearrangements. The immuneACCESS repertoire file appears here via TCRdb, limited to in-frame rearrangements. These files lack a portion of the clones; in checked studies, under half of the deficit traces to unresolved V genes, and the cause of the others is not known. That table furnishes V, J and clone size, whereas the DNA furnished D and trimming. This sample holds 95,000 to 150,000 clones; almost 90% were observed only once. 3.8% of the sample is in the top ten clones.

One collaborating source in Seattle enrolled patients during active infection and followed them longitudinally through the course of disease. Whole blood was collected in K2EDTA tubes by collaborating institutions according to the institutions' own protocols. Collaborator samples were shipped for TCRbeta analysis as frozen whole blood, isolated PBMCs, or DNA extracted from either sample type. Sequenced input: peripheral blood. The TCR originated in a woman aged 60-70 years with COVID-19, enrolled during active disease.

This receptor carries the CDR3 CASRGHGQAYNEQFF. The nucleotides read TGTGCCAGCAGGGGACACGGACAGGCTTACAATGAGCAGTTCTTC. Recombination linked TRBV27 to TRBJ2-1; TRBD1 lines up with 7 middle nucleotides. For this chain, trimming is 6 bases at the V end and 4 bases at the J end, and the number of junction bases without a gene match is 9. The CDR3 numbers 15 residues from cysteine through phenylalanine. The kept DNA is CDR3 alone, 45 bases in frame from the first base. The germline V gene (reference sequence) specifies MNHEY as CDR1 and SMNVEV as CDR2.